The rows below give T cell receptor beta chains drawn from one sample of a study of shared clonotypes between healthy human individuals. The protocol was immunoSEQ multiplex PCR, while the TCRdb copy is restricted to in-frame clones and leaves out a portion. The table shows roughly 100,000 clones, with approximately 70% occurring only once. The sequenced sample was memory CD8+ T cells sorted from blood. The receptors stem from a woman between 25 and 40 years old in good health. Both conserved end residues are part of each CDR3. The order of the fields is clone size, J gene, V gene, D gene, CDR3 protein, CDR3 DNA. D genes are given only for firm matches. The size entry is marked missing in some rows and otherwise reads once, few, many or a size class.

>-|TRBJ2-1|TRBV28|-
CASSFSQAWDEQFF
TGTGCCAGCAGTTTTAGTCAAGCGTGGGATGAGCAGTTCTTC
>-|TRBJ2-1|TRBV4-1|TRBD2
CASSHNPSGSNEQFF
TGCGCCAGCAGCCACAATCCTAGCGGGAGCAATGAGCAGTTCTTC
>-|TRBJ1-2|TRBV5-4|-
CASSPGSSRYGYTF
TGTGCCAGCAGCCCGGGGTCCTCTCGGTATGGCTACACCTTC
>few|TRBJ2-5|TRBV25-1|TRBD2
CASSEFGGLRETQYF
TGTGCCAGCAGTGAATTTGGGGGACTACGGGAGACCCAGTACTTC
>-|TRBJ1-1|TRBV2|-
CASSGFSRGTEAFF
TGTGCCAGCAGTGGGTTCAGTAGGGGAACTGAAGCTTTCTTT
>-|TRBJ1-1|TRBV6-6|-
CASSHGGNTEAFF
TGTGCCAGCAGTCACGGGGGAAACACTGAAGCTTTCTTT
>-|TRBJ2-3|TRBV9|-
CASSSGTGTYSTDTQYF
TGTGCCAGCAGCTCCGGTACGGGGACGTACAGCACAGATACGCAGTATTTT
>-|TRBJ2-7|TRBV5-6|-
CASSATGTSAGEQYF
TGTGCCAGCAGCGCCACCGGGACGAGCGCCGGCGAGCAGTACTTC
>few|TRBJ1-5|TRBV30|-
CAWSSGGGLNQPQHF
TGTGCCTGGAGTTCTGGGGGGGGTCTCAATCAGCCCCAGCATTTT
>few|TRBJ2-3|TRBV6-1|-
CASSLYTDTQYF
TGTGCCAGCAGCCTCTACACAGATACGCAGTATTTT
>many|TRBJ2-7|TRBV19|TRBD2
CASSIGLAGGKKIGEQYF
TGTGCCAGTAGTATTGGCCTAGCGGGTGGTAAAAAAATTGGCGAGCAGTACTTC
>-|TRBJ2-2|TRBV10-2|TRBD1
CASTGQGGTGELFF
TGCGCCAGCACCGGACAGGGGGGCACCGGGGAGCTGTTTTTT
>once|TRBJ2-6|TRBV10-2|-
CASSGSGANVLTF
TGCGCCAGCAGTGGGTCTGGGGCCAACGTCCTGACTTTC
>-|TRBJ2-3|TRBV2|-
CASSAQPPGVGTDTQYF
TGTGCCAGCAGTGCCCAACCCCCGGGTGTGGGCACAGATACGCAGTATTTT
>-|TRBJ1-1|TRBV5-6|-
CASSLVWTEAFF
TGTGCCAGCAGCTTGGTGTGGACTGAAGCTTTCTTT
>-|TRBJ2-5|TRBV9|-
CASSSSGGWETQYF
TGTGCCAGCAGCTCATCCGGCGGTTGGGAGACCCAGTACTTC
>-|TRBJ1-4|TRBV5-1|TRBD1
CASSLGQGVTNEKLFF
TGCGCCAGCAGCTTAGGACAGGGGGTAACTAATGAAAAACTGTTTTTT
>-|TRBJ1-4|TRBV27|-
CATLALSGGGNEKLFF
TGTGCCACACTAGCCCTGTCAGGAGGGGGTAATGAAAAACTGTTTTTT
>-|TRBJ2-5|TRBV29-1|-
CSVDDPTTGVGETQYF
TGCAGCGTGGACGATCCTACCACGGGGGTCGGAGAGACCCAGTACTTC
>-|TRBJ2-1|TRBV6-5|TRBD2
CASSYGERGDNEQFF
TGTGCCAGCAGTTACGGGGAGCGGGGTGACAATGAGCAGTTCTTC
>-|TRBJ2-3|TRBV28|-
CASRVSTDTQYF
TGTGCCAGCAGAGTGAGCACAGATACGCAGTATTTT
>-|TRBJ2-4|TRBV14|-
CASSRTAGASKNIQYF
TGTGCCAGCAGCCGGACGGCAGGGGCGTCCAAAAACATTCAGTACTTC
>-|TRBJ1-5|TRBV6-6|-
CASGHQPTTQHF
TGTGCCAGCGGTCACCAGCCGACTACTCAGCATTTT
>few|TRBJ2-7|TRBV27|-
CASSLKGVTYEQYF
TGTGCCAGCAGTTTAAAAGGGGTGACCTACGAGCAGTACTTC
>once|TRBJ2-4|TRBV7-2|-
CASSSTWGFGNIQYF
TGTGCCAGCAGCTCGACTTGGGGCTTTGGTAACATTCAGTACTTC
>-|TRBJ2-5|TRBV25-1|-
CASSEEGKQGEQETQYF
TGTGCCAGCAGTGAAGAAGGCAAGCAGGGTGAGCAAGAGACCCAGTACTTC
>-|TRBJ2-7|TRBV9|TRBD2
CASSVGTSVDEQYF
TGTGCCAGCAGCGTGGGGACTAGCGTCGACGAGCAGTACTTC
>-|TRBJ2-7|TRBV7-8|-
CASSSRADEQYF
TGTGCCAGCAGCTCCAGGGCGGACGAGCAGTACTTC
>few|TRBJ2-7|TRBV28|TRBD1
CAIQSGTGNYEQYF
TGTGCCATCCAGTCCGGGACAGGGAATTACGAGCAGTACTTC
>-|TRBJ2-4|TRBV15|-
CATSRERIGVAKNIQYF
TGTGCCACCAGCAGAGAAAGAATTGGGGTAGCCAAAAACATTCAGTACTTC
>-|TRBJ2-3|TRBV12-5|-
CASGQGTDSTDTQYF
TGTGCTAGTGGTCAGGGGACCGACTCCACAGATACGCAGTATTTT
>-|TRBJ2-7|TRBV30|TRBD2
CAWSFTAGREQYF
TGTGCCTGGAGTTTTACAGCGGGACGCGAGCAGTACTTC
>-|TRBJ1-1|TRBV9|-
CASSVSGGGNTEAFF
TGTGCCAGCAGCGTGTCAGGTGGAGGGAACACTGAAGCTTTCTTT
>-|TRBJ2-7|TRBV7-9|-
CASSPPGASREQYF
TGTGCCAGCAGCCCCCCAGGGGCGTCCCGCGAGCAGTACTTC
>-|TRBJ2-1|TRBV2|TRBD2
CASSVGSGRAVANEQFF
TGTGCCAGCAGTGTTGGTAGCGGGAGGGCCGTGGCCAATGAGCAGTTCTTC
>-|TRBJ2-7|TRBV27|-
CASSRGGTSYEQYF
TGTGCCAGCAGCAGGGGGGGAACTAGCTACGAGCAGTACTTC
>-|TRBJ2-2|TRBV10-3|TRBD2
CAISSTSGSYTGELFF
TGTGCCATCAGTAGTACTAGCGGGAGTTACACCGGGGAGCTGTTTTTT